A single sample is the source of the 9 T cell receptor beta chains below, sequenced in a study of blood T cell repertoires in COVID-19. Clones were read by immunoSEQ multiplex PCR, and TCRdb kept only the in-frame ones, dropping some. The data show roughly 90,000 clones, with around 87% seen just once and about 1% held by the top ten. Sequenced: peripheral blood. These receptors were collected from a human donor in a cohort sampled during active COVID-19.

The V and J genes are TRBV7-2 and TRBJ2-5; TRBD2 matches 14 bases. The trim removed 4 bases at V and 2 bases at J, leaving 3 bases unmatched. The germline CDR1 and CDR2 sequences are SGHTA and FQGNSA. This CDR3 spans 16 amino acids. The CDR3 here is CASSSGLAGAQETQYF. For the CDR3, the DNA is TGTGCCAGCAGCTCGGGACTAGCGGGAGCTCAAGAGACCCAGTACTTC.

The chain has TRBV5-1 and TRBJ1-1; D call uncertain. CDR1 is SGHRS, CDR2 YFSETQ, per germline. The CDR3 is made up of 12 amino acids. Trimming stripped 5 bases from V and 1 base from J, with 6 bases between. Here the CDR3 reads CASREGNTEAFF. CDR3 DNA: TGCGCCAGCAGAGAGGGGAACACTGAAGCTTTCTTT.

CDR3 in DNA: TGTGCCAGCACCTCCTGGAGCGGTGTTGACTATGGCTACACCTTC. It encodes CASTSWSGVDYGYTF. The chain employs TRBV28 and TRBJ1-2; D not certain. Germline CDR1 reads MDHEN; CDR2 reads SYDVKM. There are 15 residues in the CDR3. Between the trimmed V and J ends, which lost 7 bases and 3 bases, there was a span of 18 bases.

The chain combines TRBV10-1 with TRBJ2-7; no reliable D call. The CDR3 length is 14 residues. Germline lookup yields CDR1 WNHNN and CDR2 SYGVQD (reference sequence). The V end was cut by 0 bases, the J end by 2 bases, with 8 bases between. CDR3 in DNA: TGCGCCAGCAGTGAGTCATCGGAGACCTACGAGCAGTACTTC. Translated, it gives CASSESSETYEQYF.

The V gene is TRBV4-1, the J gene TRBJ2-7; D might be TRBD2 (6 bases). Germline V CDR1 and CDR2: MGHRA, YSYEKL. The CDR3 has 13 residues. Trimming pared 3 bases from V and 3 bases from J, leaving 9 bases between. The CDR3 reads CASSQGLDYEQYF. The CDR3 DNA is TGCGCCAGCAGCCAGGGACTTGACTACGAGCAGTACTTC.

This chain joins TRBV6-5 and TRBJ1-5, with D unclear. Per germline, CDR1 MNHEY and CDR2 SVGAGI. Trimming cost V 5 bases and J 5 bases, with 10 bases left between them. The CDR3 consists of 13 residues. The CDR3 region is CASSKRRDQPQHF. In DNA, the CDR3 is TGTGCCAGCAGTAAAAGGAGGGATCAGCCCCAGCATTTT.

The chain employs TRBV29-1 and TRBJ1-6, with D possibly TRBD1 on 6 matching bases. Germline V lookup: CDR1 SQVTM, CDR2 ANQGSEA. This CDR3 is built from 13 residues. V lost 8 bases to trimming and J lost 10 bases, with 18 bases between them. In nucleotides, the CDR3 is TGCAGCCGGGGGGGGACACAGGGATCACCCCTCCACTTT. Translating it yields CSRGGTQGSPLHF.

The V call is TRBV30, the J call TRBJ1-2, with D tentatively TRBD1 (5 bases). The CDR3 sequence is 15 residues long. Between the trimmed V and J ends, which lost 2 bases and 5 bases, there was a span of 18 bases. Germline loops: CDR1 GTSNPN, CDR2 SVGIG (reference sequence). CDR3 residues: CAWSPNNRPGYGYTF. The CDR3 DNA reads as TGTGCCTGGAGTCCCAATAACCGGCCAGGGTATGGCTACACCTTC.

This clone was detected many times. This rearrangement joins TRBV27 to TRBJ2-2; D gene unclear. V was trimmed by 3 bases and J by 15 bases, leaving 23 bases between them. The CDR3 length is 15 residues. Germline CDR1 is MNHEY and CDR2 is SMNVEV (reference sequence). The CDR3 coding sequence is TGTGCCAGCAGTTTTCTACCCCCCGGTGGGCAGGTGATGTTTTTT. It codes for CASSFLPPGGQVMFF.